The rows below give T cell receptor beta chains drawn from one sample of a study of blood T cells in healthy people across ages. TCRdb reanalysed the 5' RACE reads using MiXCR and keeps one entry per CDR3 protein. This sample has approximately 780,000 distinct CDR3 sequences, with roughly 26% found just once. These data were likewise used in another study, on T cells of mothers and their children.

Sequenced input: blood. The receptors originated from a boy aged 5-17 years in good health. Both conserved end residues are part of each CDR3. The order of the fields is clone size, V gene, J gene, D gene, CDR3 protein, CDR3 DNA. The D gene is left open where the match is weak. The size field is filled for only some rows; it gives once, few, many or a size class.

.,TRBV15,TRBJ2-7,.,CATSFTGHEQYF,TGTGCCACCAGTTTCACAGGGCACGAGCAGTACTTC
.,TRBV2,TRBJ2-5,TRBD2,CASRAGLVQETQYF,TGTGCCAGCAGAGCAGGACTAGTTCAAGAGACCCAGTACTTC
few,TRBV20-1,TRBJ2-5,TRBD2,CSAPSTSGDQETQYF,TGCAGTGCCCCCTCGACTAGCGGGGACCAAGAGACCCAGTACTTC
few,TRBV5-1,TRBJ2-5,TRBD1,CASSLGQTDRGLETQYF,TGCGCCAGCAGCTTGGGCCAAACGGACAGGGGATTGGAGACCCAGTACTTC
.,TRBV6-2/TRBV6-3,TRBJ1-1,TRBD1,CASSDTDRVRTEAFF,TGTGCCAGCAGTGACACGGACAGGGTTCGCACTGAAGCTTTCTTT
few,TRBV5-1,TRBJ1-1,.,CASSLQVADTEAFF,TGCGCCAGCAGCTTACAGGTGGCGGACACTGAAGCTTTCTTT
.,TRBV28,TRBJ2-5,.,CASSPLIRYQETQYF,TGTGCCAGCAGCCCCTTGATCCGGTACCAAGAGACCCAGTACTTC
many,TRBV7-2,TRBJ2-5,TRBD2,CASSDDSGGSKTQYF,TGTGCCAGCAGCGACGATAGCGGGGGCTCTAAGACCCAGTACTTC
.,TRBV28,TRBJ1-2,.,CASSFDIYGNTF,TGTGCCAGCAGTTTCGACATCTATGGCAACACCTTC
.,TRBV20-1,TRBJ2-5,.,CSAHSRAVQETQYF,TGCAGTGCTCACTCGAGGGCCGTCCAAGAGACCCAGTACTTC
few,TRBV18,TRBJ2-7,.,CASSQLSGTTRPEQYF,TGTGCCAGCTCCCAGCTAAGTGGGACAACTCGCCCCGAGCAGTACTTC
.,TRBV20-1,TRBJ2-2,.,CSARGYPRTGELFF,TGCAGTGCTAGGGGTTACCCGAGGACCGGGGAGCTGTTTTTT
few,TRBV11-2,TRBJ2-1,TRBD2,CASSPGSGVSREQFF,TGTGCCAGCAGCCCGGGTAGCGGGGTTTCGCGGGAGCAGTTCTTC
.,TRBV20-1,TRBJ2-5,TRBD1,CSARVGQFDPGETQYF,TGCAGTGCTAGAGTGGGACAGTTCGACCCTGGGGAGACCCAGTACTTC
.,TRBV10-3,TRBJ2-7,.,CAISEESGFIYEQYF,TGTGCCATCAGTGAGGAGTCAGGATTTATCTACGAGCAGTACTTC
.,TRBV9,TRBJ2-3,TRBD2,CASSAALAGEITDTQYF,TGTGCCAGCAGCGCGGCGCTAGCGGGGGAGATCACAGATACGCAGTATTTT
.,TRBV28,TRBJ1-5,.,CASSPDSQLTLRNQPQHF,TGTGCCAGCAGCCCGGACAGCCAACTAACTTTACGCAATCAGCCCCAGCATTTT
few,TRBV6-2/TRBV6-3,TRBJ2-7,TRBD1,CASSGGDRGSHEQYF,TGTGCCAGCAGTGGAGGCGACAGGGGGTCACACGAGCAGTACTTC
.,TRBV12-3/TRBV12-4,TRBJ2-1,.,CASSSGYMGRPYNEQFF,TGTGCCAGCAGTAGCGGTTATATGGGTCGGCCCTACAATGAGCAGTTCTTC
.,TRBV10-2,TRBJ2-7,.,CASSDTTSRAHEQYF,TGCGCCAGCAGTGACACGACCTCCAGGGCCCACGAGCAGTACTTC
few,TRBV7-6,TRBJ2-5,TRBD2,CASSHVSGDLQKETQYF,TGTGCCAGCAGCCACGTAAGCGGGGACCTCCAAAAAGAGACCCAGTACTTC
few,TRBV5-5,TRBJ1-4,.,CASSFQGPGETNEKLFF,TGTGCCAGCAGCTTTCAGGGCCCCGGGGAGACTAATGAAAAACTGTTTTTT
.,TRBV28,TRBJ1-1,TRBD1,CATGPPPGQGTTEAFF,TGTGCCACCGGGCCCCCACCGGGACAGGGTACGACTGAAGCTTTCTTT
few,TRBV29-1,TRBJ1-2,.,CSVEDLSRLANYGYTF,TGCAGCGTTGAAGATCTTAGTCGGCTAGCTAACTATGGCTACACCTTC
.,TRBV7-9,TRBJ2-1,.,CASSSGPRIGNEQFF,TGTGCCAGCAGCTCCGGGCCCCGGATCGGCAATGAGCAGTTCTTC
few,TRBV12-5,TRBJ2-3,.,CASGLVLGTDTQYF,TGTGCTAGTGGTTTGGTACTAGGCACAGATACGCAGTATTTT